These 21 T cell receptor beta chains were sequenced from one sample in a study of T-cell reconstitution after alpha-beta-depleted transplantation in children. Using unique molecular identifiers, the investigators prepared the TCRbeta library. TCRdb re-called the PCR reads through MiXCR, storing one row per CDR3 protein. The table shows about 980,000 distinct CDR3 sequences, with roughly 29% occurring only once. The specimen was PBMCs, mostly from graft donor cells, collected 360 days after TCRalphabeta/CD19-depleted stem cell transplant. These receptors were obtained from a boy in the first two years of life who had a stem cell transplant for SCID, so the T cells may come from the graft donor.

About this clonotype itself: Since a much larger clone is just one base distant, this may be a read error. The chain couples TRBV3-1 to TRBJ2-3; D remains ambiguous. Germline loops: CDR1 LGHDT, CDR2 YNNKEL (reference sequence). The CDR3 is made up of 15 amino acids. The V end was cut by 1 base, the J end by 2 bases, with 10 bases between. The CDR3 spells CASSQVAFNTDTQYF. The CDR3 DNA reads TGTGCCAGCAGCCAAGTAGCTTTTAACACAGATACGCAGTATTTT.

Only a few counts were recorded for this clonotype. The chain employs TRBV6-1 and TRBJ2-1; D is unresolved. In germline, CDR1 is MNHNS, CDR2 SASEGT. The V and J ends lost 6 bases and 4 bases respectively, with 19 bases between them. The CDR3 contains 16 residues. CDR3: CASSLPGSLGYNEQFF. The CDR3 DNA is TGTGCCAGCAGCCTACCAGGTTCGTTGGGTTACAATGAGCAGTTCTTC.

V gene TRBV20-1 combines with J gene TRBJ1-5; TRBD1 might be the D (6 bases). Germline assignment: CDR1 DFQATT and CDR2 SNEGSKA (reference sequence). Between the trimmed V and J ends, which lost 6 bases and 5 bases, there was a span of 14 bases. The CDR3 is 13 residues long. CDR3 sequence reads: CSARGQIDQPQHF. As DNA, the CDR3 is TGCAGTGCCAGGGGACAAATCGATCAGCCCCAGCATTTT.

This clonotype was seen only a few times. The chain joins TRBV4-1 to TRBJ2-1; D possibly corresponds to TRBD2 (5 bases). Germline assignment: CDR1 MGHRA and CDR2 YSYEKL. V lost 0 bases and J 9 bases, leaving 12 bases between the germline ends. This CDR3 has 14 residues. CDR3 loop: CASSQDPLAPEQFF. CDR3 bases: TGCGCCAGCAGCCAAGATCCGCTAGCCCCTGAGCAGTTCTTC.

This rearrangement joins TRBV9 to TRBJ2-1; 7 nucleotides align to TRBD1. Germline-derived CDR1 and CDR2 are SGDLS and YYNGEE. The CDR3 totals 16 residues. V lost 1 base and J lost 0; bases outside the gene matches: 4. Here the CDR3 DNA reads TGTGCCAGCAGCGTACTCTCAGGGGGCTCCTACAATGAGCAGTTCTTC. Residues: CASSVLSGGSYNEQFF.

The rearrangement links TRBV5-6 to TRBJ1-3; tentative D call: TRBD1 (6 bases). V dropped 4 bases and J dropped 3 bases, with 17 bases sitting between them. From germline, CDR1 is SGHDT and CDR2 YYEEEE. CDR3 size: 16 residues. CDR3: CASSVQGVLYGNTIYF. DNA for the CDR3: TGTGCCAGCAGCGTACAGGGTGTATTATATGGAAACACCATATATTTT.

This chain uses TRBV29-1 with TRBJ2-3; D may be TRBD1 (6 bases). Germline V gene lookup returns CDR1 SQVTM and CDR2 ANQGSEA. The CDR3 covers 15 residues. Between the trimmed V and J ends, which lost 0 bases and 2 bases, there was a span of 12 bases. The CDR3 region has the DNA TGCAGCGTTGAAGATCGGAACAGGGCCACAGATACGCAGTATTTT. The encoded protein is CSVEDRNRATDTQYF.

The CDR3 DNA is TGCGCCAGCAGCCGAGTAGGGTTCACAGATACGCAGTATTTT. Its protein product is CASSRVGFTDTQYF. The rearrangement links TRBV5-1 to TRBJ2-3; D gene uncertain. Germline V gene lookup returns CDR1 SGHRS and CDR2 YFSETQ. V lost 4 bases and J lost 2, with 11 bases in between. CDR3 length equals 14 residues.

In this sample, this clonotype turned up a few times. This chain connects TRBV5-1 to TRBJ2-7; 9 bases are a match to TRBD1. Germline V CDR1 and CDR2: SGHRS, YFSETQ. J gave up 0 bases and V 0 bases, and 4 bases lay outside the gene matches. CDR3 length equals 16 residues. The CDR3 bases are TGCGCCAGCAGCTTGGGAGGACAGGGGCCCTCCTACGAGCAGTACTTC. The encoded protein is CASSLGGQGPSYEQYF.

This clonotype has just a few counts. The chain is built from TRBV7-9 and TRBJ2-7, with a possible D match to TRBD2 (7 bases). Germline V gene data show CDR1 as SEHNR and CDR2 as FQNEAQ (reference sequence). CDR3 length: 15 residues. The V gene lost 5 bases and the J gene lost 2 bases, with 16 bases spanning the gap. The CDR3 DNA reads as TGTGCCAGCAGCAGAGGGGGGGTACCGACCTACGAGCAGTACTTC. It codes for CASSRGGVPTYEQYF. Full variable domain (rest looked up from reference TRBV7-9 and TRBJ2-7): DTGVSQNPRHKITKRGQNVTFRCDPISEHNRLYWYRQTLGQGPEFLTYFQNEAQLEKSRLLSDRFSAERPKGSFSTLEIQRTEQGDSAMYLCASSRGGVPTYEQYFGPGTRLTVT.

The gene calls are TRBV4-3 and TRBJ2-5; TRBD1 matches 7 bases. This CDR3 is built from 15 residues. The junction had 7 bases not matched to a gene; V was cut back by 1 base and J by 5 bases. In germline, CDR1 is LGHNA, CDR2 YSLEER. As DNA, the CDR3 is TGCGCCAGCAGCCAAGCGGCGACAGGGTGGGAGACCCAGTACTTC. This gives the protein CASSQAATGWETQYF.

The CDR3 DNA reads TGCGCCAGCAGCCAAGCATCGGGGACGTGGGGCAATGAGCAGTTCTTC. It encodes CASSQASGTWGNEQFF. The chain combines TRBV4-1 with TRBJ2-1, with D perhaps TRBD1 or TRBD2 (5 bases each). CDR1 and CDR2 (germline): MGHRA, YSYEKL. The CDR3 loop spans 16 amino acids. Trimming removed 1 base at V and 6 bases at J, with 16 bases between.

This clonotype was counted a few times. The CDR3 DNA sequence: TGCAGTGCTAGTACCCCCGGGACAGGGGTTGGTAATGAGCAGTTCTTC. Its protein is CSASTPGTGVGNEQFF. The gene calls are TRBV20-1 and TRBJ2-1, with 10 bases lining up with TRBD1. Germline CDR1 is DFQATT and CDR2 is SNEGSKA (reference sequence). This CDR3 spans 16 amino acids. The V gene end was trimmed by 3 bases and the J gene end by 7 bases; junction bases not matched to a gene: 12.

This clonotype was observed a handful of times. The chain links TRBV3-1 to TRBJ2-3; TRBD2 agrees at 7 bases. The junction had 13 bases not matched to a gene; V was cut back by 5 bases and J by 5 bases. CDR1 and CDR2 (germline): LGHDT, YNNKEL (reference sequence). The CDR3 runs to 16 residues. The CDR3 sequence is CASSFRDYAARDTQYF. The CDR3 bases are TGTGCCAGCAGCTTCCGGGACTACGCCGCCAGAGATACGCAGTATTTT.

The chain is built from TRBV12-3 or TRBV12-4 and TRBJ2-6, with TRBD1 matching over 7 bases. This CDR3 region has 19 residues. Trimming removed 6 bases from V and 2 bases from J; junction bases left unmatched: 16. The CDR3, as DNA: TGTGCCAGCAGCCACACGCTTGGGACAGTCTCAGCTGGGGCCAACGTCCTGACTTTC. This translates into CASSHTLGTVSAGANVLTF.

The chain carries TRBV9 and TRBJ2-1, with 12 bases matching TRBD2. V shed 0 bases and J 5 bases; nucleotides not matched to a gene: 3. The CDR3 spans 16 residues. Germline V gives CDR1 SGDLS, CDR2 YYNGEE. The CDR3 DNA is TGTGCCAGCAGCGTAGGGCTAGCGGGGGGGCACAATGAGCAGTTCTTC. Protein sequence: CASSVGLAGGHNEQFF.

The rearrangement links TRBV6-5 to TRBJ2-1, with 7 bases lining up with TRBD2. Germline V gene data show CDR1 as MNHEY and CDR2 as SVGAGI. The J segment lost 3 bases and the V segment lost 6 bases, leaving 8 bases of the junction unmatched. The CDR3 runs to 15 residues. The CDR3 spells CASRGGTYIYNEQFF. The DNA for the CDR3 is TGTGCCAGCAGGGGAGGGACCTATATCTACAATGAGCAGTTCTTC.

The chain combines TRBV12-3 or TRBV12-4 with TRBJ2-1, with D tentatively TRBD1 or TRBD2 (7 bases each). The V and J ends lost 0 bases and 6 bases respectively, with 18 bases between them. The CDR3 runs to 17 residues. The CDR3, as DNA: TGTGCCAGCAGTTTAGCCATGGGGGCAGGGGGGGTCAATGAGCAGTTCTTC. Protein sequence: CASSLAMGAGGVNEQFF.

The genes are TRBV4-2 and TRBJ2-1, with 10 bases matching TRBD2. CDR1 and CDR2 (germline): LGHNA, YNFKEQ. CDR3 length equals 16 residues. V dropped 4 bases and J dropped 5; count of bases not matched to a gene: 8. CDR3 coding DNA: TGTGCCAGCAGCCCCTCTAGCGGGGGCCGAAACAATGAGCAGTTCTTC. Translating gives CASSPSSGGRNNEQFF.

This sequence joins TRBV20-1 and TRBJ2-7, with TRBD1 as a possible D gene (5 bases). The CDR3 consists of 15 residues. Germline CDR1 DFQATT, CDR2 SNEGSKA (reference sequence). The V end was cut by 7 bases, the J end by 5 bases, with 24 bases between. In DNA form, the CDR3 reads TGCAGTGTAAAGCCCTACACAGGCCTCGTCCACGAGCAGTACTTC. Translation gives CSVKPYTGLVHEQYF.

There are a few counts of this clonotype. The chain carries TRBV5-8 and TRBJ2-3; 10 bases are a match to TRBD2. Germline V gene sequence: CDR1 SGHTS, CDR2 YDEGEE. CDR3 length equals 15 residues. The V segment lost 5 bases and the J segment 5 bases; nucleotides outside the gene matches: 8. The CDR3 reads CASRPLAGRRDTQYF. In DNA, the CDR3 is TGTGCCAGCAGGCCACTAGCGGGGAGGAGAGATACGCAGTATTTT.